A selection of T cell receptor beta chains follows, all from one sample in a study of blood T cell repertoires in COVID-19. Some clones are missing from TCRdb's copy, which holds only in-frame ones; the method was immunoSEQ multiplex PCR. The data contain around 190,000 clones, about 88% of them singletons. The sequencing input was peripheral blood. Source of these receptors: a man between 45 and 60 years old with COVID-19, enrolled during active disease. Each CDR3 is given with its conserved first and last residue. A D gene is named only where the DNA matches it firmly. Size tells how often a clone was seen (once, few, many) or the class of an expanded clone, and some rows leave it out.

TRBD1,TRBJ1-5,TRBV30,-,TGTGCCTGGAGTCACCGTCGGACAGGCATCAATCAGCCCCAGCATTTT,CAWSHRRTGINQPQHF
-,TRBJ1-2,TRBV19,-,TGTGCCAGTAGTATGGAGGACCGACCTTATAACTATGGCTACACCTTC,CASSMEDRPYNYGYTF
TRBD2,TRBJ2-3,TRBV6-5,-,TGTGCCAGCAGTTACGGAGCGGGAGCCTCAACAGATACGCAGTATTTT,CASSYGAGASTDTQYF
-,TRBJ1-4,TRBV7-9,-,TGTGCCAGCAGCTTAGCCTTAAAAACGCGTCAGAGGGCTGAAAAACTGTTTTTT,CASSLALKTRQRAEKLFF
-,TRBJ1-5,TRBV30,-,TGTGCCTGGAGGCCTTCATTGAGCCAGCCCCAGCATTTT,CAWRPSLSQPQHF
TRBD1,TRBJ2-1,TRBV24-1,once,TGTGCCACCAGTGACGGACAGGGGGCGAATGAGCAGTTCTTC,CATSDGQGANEQFF
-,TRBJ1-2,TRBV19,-,TGTGCCAGTAGTATACGGGATATCGATGGCTACACCTTC,CASSIRDIDGYTF
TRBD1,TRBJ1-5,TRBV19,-,TGTGCCAGTAGTATGAAGGACAGGGTTTGGGGAACAGGTCGGAATCAGCCCCAGCATTTT,CASSMKDRVWGTGRNQPQHF
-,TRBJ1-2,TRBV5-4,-,TGTGCCAGCAGCCCCGGGGGAGAACGTTATGGCTACACCTTC,CASSPGGERYGYTF
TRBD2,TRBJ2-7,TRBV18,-,TGTGCCAGCTCATCGGCGGGGAGCGGGGGAACTATCGAGCAGTACTTC,CASSSAGSGGTIEQYF
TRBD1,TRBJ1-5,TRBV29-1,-,TGCAGCGTCCAAATTACAGGGGAATCGCCCCAGCATTTT,CSVQITGESPQHF
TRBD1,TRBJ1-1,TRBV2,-,TGTGCCAGCAGTAACCTCGGGACAGGTGATTCAGCTTTCTTT,CASSNLGTGDSAFF
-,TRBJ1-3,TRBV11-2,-,TGTGCCAGCAGCTCGTCAGACAGAAACACCATATATTTT,CASSSSDRNTIYF
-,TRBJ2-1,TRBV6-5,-,TGTGCCAGCAGTTACTCGTCCGGTAGCGTTGCCAATGAGCAGTTCTTC,CASSYSSGSVANEQFF
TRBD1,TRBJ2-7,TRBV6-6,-,TGTGCCAGCAGTGACCGACAGGGGAACTACGAGCAGTACTTC,CASSDRQGNYEQYF
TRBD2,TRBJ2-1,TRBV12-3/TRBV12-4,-,TGTGCCAGCAGTACGACTAGCTGGAATGAGCAGTTCTTC,CASSTTSWNEQFF
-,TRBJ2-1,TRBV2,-,TGTGCCAGCAGTGAACCTGTCCGCGGTGAGCAGTTCTTC,CASSEPVRGEQFF
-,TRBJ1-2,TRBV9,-,TGTGCCAGCAGCGAAGCCGGGACACCAAACTCTAACTATGGCTACACCTTC,CASSEAGTPNSNYGYTF
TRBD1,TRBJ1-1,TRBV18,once,TGTGCCAGCTCACCGTCCGAACCGGGACAGGGGATTGAAGCTTTCTTT,CASSPSEPGQGIEAFF
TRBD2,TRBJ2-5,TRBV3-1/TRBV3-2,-,TGTGCCAGCAGCCAAGATCTAGCGGGACACCAAGAGACCCAGTACTTC,CASSQDLAGHQETQYF
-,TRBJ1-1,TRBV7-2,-,TGTGCCAGCAGCTTATTTTCGTTGGCGGCGAACACTGAAGCTTTCTTT,CASSLFSLAANTEAFF
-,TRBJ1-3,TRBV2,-,TGTGCCAGCACCCAACTCGGAAACACCATATATTTT,CASTQLGNTIYF
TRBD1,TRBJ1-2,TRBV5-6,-,TGTGCCAGCAGCTTGGTGGGACAGAGAGATATCTATGGCTACACCTTC,CASSLVGQRDIYGYTF
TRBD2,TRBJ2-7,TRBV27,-,TGTGCCAGCAGTTTGAGGATGGCGGCCGGGACTACAGTCTCCTACGAGCAGTACTTC,CASSLRMAAGTTVSYEQYF
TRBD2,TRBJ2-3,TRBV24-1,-,TGTGCCACCAGTGACCCGCTAGCGGGGGGCATAGGAGATACGCAGTATTTT,CATSDPLAGGIGDTQYF
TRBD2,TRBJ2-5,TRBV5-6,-,TGTGCCAGCAGCTTGGAAGCTAGCGGGGGGGCCTACCTAAGGACCCAGTACTTC,CASSLEASGGAYLRTQYF
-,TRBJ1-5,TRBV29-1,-,TGCAGCGTGGCCTCGGACGGGGGGTTGCAGCCCCAGCATTTT,CSVASDGGLQPQHF
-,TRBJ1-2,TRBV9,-,TGTGCCAGCAGCGACCCTACGCGAGGCTTCTATGGCTACACCTTC,CASSDPTRGFYGYTF
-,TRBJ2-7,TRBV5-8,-,TGTGCCAGCAGCCCAGCGGTGGAGCAGTACTTC,CASSPAVEQYF
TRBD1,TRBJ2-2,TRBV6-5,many,TGTGCCATCGAGACCTGGGACAGGAACACCGGGGAGCTGTTTTTT,CAIETWDRNTGELFF
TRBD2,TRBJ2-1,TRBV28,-,TGTGCCAGCAGTTCCCAGGGACTAGCGGGGTACAATGAGCAGTTCTTC,CASSSQGLAGYNEQFF
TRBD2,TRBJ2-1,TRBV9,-,TGTGCCAGCAGCGTAGTAGCGGGCCCCAATGAGCAGTTCTTC,CASSVVAGPNEQFF
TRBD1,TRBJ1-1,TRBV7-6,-,TGTGCCAGCAGCTTCGACAGGGGGAACACTGAAGCTTTCTTT,CASSFDRGNTEAFF
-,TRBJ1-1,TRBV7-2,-,TGTGCCAGCAGCTTACGAGGGAACACTGAAGCTTTCTTT,CASSLRGNTEAFF
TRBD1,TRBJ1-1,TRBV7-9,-,TGTGCCAGCAGCGCACAGGGGGGAGACACTGAAGCTTTCTTT,CASSAQGGDTEAFF
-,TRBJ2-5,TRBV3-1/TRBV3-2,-,TGTGCCAGCAGCCAAGCGTTCGCGGGAGAGACCCAGTACTTC,CASSQAFAGETQYF